Below, 29 T cell receptor beta chains from the same sample are listed, as sequenced in a study of cytomegalovirus exposure and HLA in healthy donors. PCR involved 60 Vbeta and 13 Jbeta primers. Generated by immunoSEQ multiplex PCR, the TCRdb table keeps only in-frame clones and is missing some. This table holds fewer than 250,000 clones, about four fifths found once. Sequencing input: PBMCs. The receptors stem from a young man in good health and CMV-seronegative.

The V call is TRBV27, the J call TRBJ2-7, with 11 nucleotides matching TRBD2. Germline lookup yields CDR1 MNHEY and CDR2 SMNVEV (reference sequence). Trimming at V came to 6 bases and at J to 2 bases, leaving 6 bases not matched to a gene. The CDR3 extends over 15 amino acids. The CDR3 coding sequence is TGTGCCAGCAGCTTAGCGGGGGGGGGCGCCTACGAGCAGTACTTC. Encoded protein: CASSLAGGGAYEQYF.

The gene calls are TRBV2 and TRBJ1-1; D unresolved. The germline V and J ends were trimmed by 3 bases and 5 bases, with 7 bases remaining between them. In germline, CDR1 is SNHLY, CDR2 FYNNEI. This CDR3 is 12 amino acids long. CDR3 sequence (DNA): TGTGCCAGCAGTGATCGGGGAACTGAAGCTTTCTTT. This codes for CASSDRGTEAFF.

V and J are TRBV6-5 and TRBJ2-5; 7 bases fit TRBD1. The CDR3 spans 11 residues. Germline-derived CDR1 and CDR2 are MNHEY and SVGAGI. With V trimmed by 9 bases and J by 11 bases, 9 bases remained unmatched. The CDR3 spells CASTQGREQYF. CDR3 sequence (DNA): TGTGCCAGTACACAGGGGAGAGAGCAGTACTTC.

Here the CDR3 reads CASSDRGSEQYF. The CDR3 DNA reads TGTGCCAGCAGCGACAGGGGCTCCGAGCAGTACTTC. The chain links TRBV7-9 to TRBJ2-7; 8 bases are shared with TRBD1. Germline CDR1 SEHNR, CDR2 FQNEAQ (reference sequence). The CDR3 consists of 12 residues. J gave up 6 bases and V 5 bases, and 3 bases lay outside the gene matches.

This clone was recorded once. V is TRBV11-2 and J is TRBJ1-4; D gene uncertain. The CDR3 has 14 amino acids. CDR1 SGHAT and CDR2 FQNNGV come from the germline V gene. V lost 4 bases and J lost 7, with 13 bases in between. CDR3 amino acids: CASSSLSGGEKLFF. The CDR3 DNA is TGTGCCAGCAGCTCCCTAAGTGGAGGTGAAAAACTGTTTTTT.

The J gene is TRBJ1-2, the V gene TRBV5-1; weak D call: TRBD1 (6 bases). The ends were cut back, 2 bases at V and 3 bases at J, with 8 bases in the middle. The CDR3 is 13 amino acids. Germline V gene sequence: CDR1 SGHRS, CDR2 YFSETQ. The CDR3 sequence: CASSFSGDYGYTF. DNA for the CDR3: TGCGCCAGCAGCTTTTCAGGGGACTATGGCTACACCTTC. Full variable domain (rest looked up from reference TRBV5-1 and TRBJ1-2): KAGVTQTPRYLIKTRGQQVTLSCSPISGHRSVSWYQQTPGQGLQFLFEYFSETQRNKGNFPGRFSGRQFSNSRSEMNVSTLELGDSALYLCASSFSGDYGYTFGSGTRLTVV.

The J gene is TRBJ2-7, the V gene TRBV5-6; 9 bases line up with TRBD1. The CDR3 runs 13 residues. The trim removed 2 bases at V and 6 bases at J, leaving 3 bases unmatched. Germline CDR1 SGHDT, CDR2 YYEEEE. The CDR3 loop reads CASSFKDRGEQYF. DNA of the CDR3: TGTGCCAGCAGCTTTAAGGACAGGGGCGAGCAGTACTTC.

This chain uses TRBV7-9 with TRBJ1-4; D is perhaps TRBD1 (6 bases). The length of the CDR3 is 15 residues. The germline gives CDR1 SEHNR, CDR2 FQNEAQ (reference sequence). V shed 0 bases and J shed 8 bases, with 13 bases lying between them. CDR3 residues: CASSLAQGRKEKLFF. For the CDR3, the DNA is TGTGCCAGCAGCTTAGCACAGGGTCGGAAGGAAAAACTGTTTTTT. Together with reference TRBV7-9 and TRBJ1-4, the CDR3 gives the full variable domain: DTGVSQNPRHKITKRGQNVTFRCDPISEHNRLYWYRQTLGQGPEFLTYFQNEAQLEKSRLLSDRFSAERPKGSFSTLEIQRTEQGDSAMYLCASSLAQGRKEKLFFGSGTQLSVL.

V and J are TRBV4-1 and TRBJ2-5, with a weak D call TRBD2 (6 bases). The CDR3 spans 15 residues. The germline gives CDR1 MGHRA, CDR2 YSYEKL. Trimming took 0 bases from V and 2 from J, leaving 10 bases between them. The DNA for the CDR3 is TGCGCCAGCAGCCAAGATGGGGCGGGGCAAGAGACCCAGTACTTC. This sequence encodes CASSQDGAGQETQYF.

V usage is TRBV7-6 and J usage is TRBJ2-3; 10 nucleotides agree with TRBD1. The J segment lost 2 bases and the V segment lost 5 bases, leaving 13 bases of the junction unmatched. Germline CDR1 reads SGHVS; CDR2 reads FNYEAQ. The CDR3 is made up of 18 amino acids. The CDR3 DNA sequence: TGTGCCAGCAGCCGCACCTCAGCCGGGACAGGGGCCACAGATACGCAGTATTTT. Amino acid sequence: CASSRTSAGTGATDTQYF.

J is TRBJ1-2 and V is TRBV5-1, with 8 bases aligning to TRBD1. Trimming cost V 3 bases and J 3 bases; bases outside gene matches: 7. Looked up from germline, CDR1 is SGHRS and CDR2 is YFSETQ. The CDR3 spans 15 residues. The chain's CDR3 is CASSSQGAEDYGYTF. The CDR3 nucleotides read TGCGCCAGCAGCTCTCAGGGGGCAGAGGACTATGGCTACACCTTC.

The chain recombines TRBV6-5 with TRBJ1-5; D unclear. CDR1 and CDR2 from the germline V gene are MNHEY and SVGAGI. CDR3 length: 14 residues. V lost 0 bases and J lost 9, with 12 bases in between. The CDR3 region is CASSYSGGLGPQHF. In DNA, the CDR3 is TGTGCCAGCAGTTACTCGGGAGGGCTTGGGCCCCAGCATTTT.

The V gene is TRBV28, the J gene TRBJ2-7, with 10 bases aligning to TRBD1. V shed 10 bases and J 2 bases; nucleotides not matched to a gene: 8. The CDR3 is made up of 14 amino acids. The germline V gene encodes CDR1 MDHEN and CDR2 SYDVKM. The CDR3 DNA reads as TGTGCCACCACCCTGACAGGGGGCCCCTACGAGCAGTACTTC. It encodes CATTLTGGPYEQYF. The entire variable domain, with the rest obtained from reference TRBV28 and TRBJ2-7, is as follows: DVKVTQSSRYLVKRTGEKVFLECVQDMDHENMFWYRQDPGLGLRLIYFSYDVKMKEKGDIPEGYSVSREKKERFSLILESASTNQTSMYLCATTLTGGPYEQYFGPGTRLTVT.

The rearrangement links TRBV2 to TRBJ1-1; D uncertain. CDR1 SNHLY and CDR2 FYNNEI come from the germline V gene. CDR3 size: 16 residues. V lost 10 bases and J lost 0, with 21 bases in between. CDR3 sequence: CATPPRGRPLNTEAFF. The DNA for the CDR3 is TGTGCCACCCCGCCTCGGGGTAGGCCCTTGAACACTGAAGCTTTCTTT. Full variable domain (missing parts from reference TRBV2 and TRBJ1-1): EPEVTQTPSHQVTQMGQEVILRCVPISNHLYFYWYRQILGQKVEFLVSFYNNEISEKSEIFDDQFSVERPDGSNFTLKIRSTKLEDSAMYFCATPPRGRPLNTEAFFGQGTRLTVV.

This clone was seen a single time. The rearrangement joins TRBV6-6 to TRBJ1-2; the match to TRBD1 covers 7 bases. The junction had 12 bases not matched to a gene; V was cut back by 5 bases and J by 3 bases. The CDR3 extends over 16 amino acids. The germline gives CDR1 MNHNY, CDR2 SVGAGI (reference sequence). CDR3 loop: CASSNRQGVGDYGYTF. The CDR3 DNA is TGTGCCAGCAGTAATCGACAGGGCGTAGGGGACTATGGCTACACCTTC.

V is TRBV6-5 and J is TRBJ2-7; TRBD1 agrees at 7 bases. The germline gives CDR1 MNHEY, CDR2 SVGAGI. The J segment lost 6 bases and the V segment lost 6 bases, leaving 2 bases of the junction unmatched. This CDR3 is 11 amino acids long. CDR3 protein: CASRRQGEQYF. CDR3 sequence (DNA): TGTGCCAGCAGGCGACAGGGCGAGCAGTACTTC.

The rearrangement joins TRBV28 to TRBJ1-2; D call uncertain. CDR3 length equals 15 residues. V dropped 6 bases and J dropped 5 bases, with 19 bases sitting between them. CDR1 is MDHEN, CDR2 SYDVKM, per germline. The CDR3 DNA sequence: TGTGCCAGCAGAACCGGGAGCTCCACGGGGTATGGCTACACCTTC. This translates into CASRTGSSTGYGYTF.

Turning to this clone: Its ends do not fully match the called genes, so a read error is possible. The J gene is TRBJ1-1, the V gene TRBV7-9, with TRBD1 matching 8 bases. This CDR3 comprises 16 residues. The germline CDR1 and CDR2 sequences are SEHNR and FQNEAQ (reference sequence). As DNA, the CDR3 is TGTTCCAGCAGCTCCCTCCGAATGACAGGGGAGACTGAAGCTTTCTTT. It is translated as CSSSSLRMTGETEAFF.

This chain links TRBV2 with TRBJ2-7; TRBD1 matches at 9 bases. V was pared by 5 bases and J by 0 bases, with 5 bases of the junction left unmatched. The CDR3 is 15 residues long. The V gene's germline CDR1 is SNHLY and CDR2 FYNNEI. The chain's CDR3 is CASSSGQGSSYEQYF. Here the CDR3 DNA reads TGTGCCAGCAGTTCCGGACAGGGGAGCTCCTACGAGCAGTACTTC.

This chain links TRBV5-5 with TRBJ1-4; D gene uncertain. Trimming cost V 5 bases and J 6 bases, with 11 bases left between them. This CDR3 has 13 amino acids. Germline V gene data show CDR1 as SGHKS and CDR2 as YYEKEE (reference sequence). This chain's CDR3 is CASRYRGYEKLFF. CDR3 bases: TGTGCCAGCAGATACCGGGGATATGAAAAACTGTTTTTT.

J is TRBJ2-1 and V is TRBV6-5; TRBD2 aligns across 12 bases. J was trimmed by 5 bases and V by 8 bases; bases with no gene match: 4. The CDR3 extends over 14 amino acids. CDR1 is MNHEY and CDR2 is SVGAGI in the germline V gene. CDR3 bases: TGTGCCAGCCAAGGACTAGCGGGAAACAATGAGCAGTTCTTC. Translating it yields CASQGLAGNNEQFF.

CDR3 residues: CASSLRGEQYF. The CDR3 region has the DNA TGTGCCAGCAGCCTAAGGGGCGAGCAGTACTTC. The chain has TRBV28 and TRBJ2-7, with D possibly TRBD1 on 5 matching bases. Trimming took 6 bases from V and 6 from J, leaving 9 bases between them. This CDR3 contains 11 residues. Germline-derived CDR1 and CDR2 are MDHEN and SYDVKM.

J is TRBJ2-5 and V is TRBV4-1, with unresolved D. The CDR3 has 13 amino acids. V was cut by 4 bases and J by 5 bases, with 11 bases left in between. CDR1 and CDR2 (germline): MGHRA, YSYEKL. The CDR3 nucleotides are TGCGCCAGCAGCCCCCAGGTTGTCGAGACCCAGTACTTC. Protein sequence: CASSPQVVETQYF.

This chain connects TRBV14 to TRBJ2-2, with 9 bases fitting TRBD1. The CDR3 contains 14 residues. Trimming took 8 bases from V and 7 from J; bases not matched to a gene: 8. CDR1 is SGHDN and CDR2 is FVKESK in the germline V gene. The DNA for the CDR3 is TGTGCCAGCCGCCCACAGGGGGCCCACGGGGAGCTGTTTTTT. Translating it yields CASRPQGAHGELFF.

The chain carries TRBV25-1 and TRBJ2-7; weak D call: TRBD2 (7 bases). Per germline, CDR1 MGHDK and CDR2 SYGVNS. CDR3 length: 16 residues. Trimming stripped 3 bases from V and 5 bases from J, with 20 bases between. CDR3 bases: TGTGCCAGCAGTGAGTGGGGTGGGGGGGGCCTCGACGAGCAGTACTTC. The encoded protein is CASSEWGGGGLDEQYF.

The rearrangement joins TRBV29-1 to TRBJ2-5, with 15 nucleotides matching TRBD2. Trimming at V came to 4 bases and at J to 5 bases, leaving 11 bases not matched to a gene. Germline V gives CDR1 SQVTM, CDR2 ANQGSEA. The CDR3 extends over 17 amino acids. The CDR3 DNA sequence: TGCAGCGTTGCCGGGACTAGCGGGGGGACCGCGATTGAGACCCAGTACTTC. This codes for CSVAGTSGGTAIETQYF.

This clone was detected only a few times. The chain uses TRBV9 and TRBJ1-4; D is ambiguous. Germline V lookup: CDR1 SGDLS, CDR2 YYNGEE. The V end was cut by 3 bases, the J end by 4 bases, with 19 bases between. This CDR3 is 17 amino acids long. As DNA, the CDR3 is TGTGCCAGCAGCGCAGGAAGACAAGTGGGCCATAATGAAAAACTGTTTTTT. It is translated as CASSAGRQVGHNEKLFF.

The gene calls are TRBV6-1 and TRBJ1-2, with unresolved D. Germline CDR1 is MNHNS and CDR2 is SASEGT. V lost 3 bases, J lost 3 bases, and 11 bases lay in between. The CDR3 runs 14 residues. The CDR3 coding sequence is TGTGCCAGCAGTGAGGAGGGAGGCTACTATGGCTACACCTTC. Residues: CASSEEGGYYGYTF.

The rearrangement joins TRBV5-1 to TRBJ2-7; D unclear. The CDR3 extends over 15 amino acids. CDR1 is SGHRS and CDR2 is YFSETQ in the germline V gene. The germline V and J ends were trimmed by 4 bases and 1 base, with 15 bases remaining between them. The CDR3 loop is CASSPYRDESYEQYF. The CDR3 coding sequence is TGCGCCAGCAGCCCCTACCGCGATGAGTCCTACGAGCAGTACTTC.